The next 26 T cell receptor beta chains were all read from a single sample in a study of shared clonotypes between healthy human individuals. Sequencing used immunoSEQ multiplex PCR; TCRdb keeps in-frame clones, though not all of them. This table holds about 1.5 million clones, 95% to 99% found once. The material sequenced was naive CD4+ T cells sorted from blood. As for subset: CD45RA+ positively selected. These receptors originate from a man aged 30-40 years in good health.

V and J are TRBV2 and TRBJ2-1, with TRBD1 matching 7 bases. The germline V gene has CDR1 SNHLY and CDR2 FYNNEI. The CDR3 extends over 13 amino acids. V lost 4 bases, J lost 5 bases, and 2 bases stayed unmatched. The CDR3 region is CASSGGTDNEQFF. In DNA, the CDR3 is TGTGCCAGCAGTGGGGGGACAGACAATGAGCAGTTCTTC.

The CDR3 bases are TGCGCCAGCAGCTTCGCACAGAGTTATGGCTACACCTTC. Amino acids: CASSFAQSYGYTF. The chain is built from TRBV5-1 and TRBJ1-2; D gene ambiguous. This CDR3 has 13 residues. Germline V gene data show CDR1 as SGHRS and CDR2 as YFSETQ. Trimming removed 2 bases from V and 5 bases from J, with 10 bases in between.

The V and J genes are TRBV27 and TRBJ2-7; D might be TRBD1 (5 bases). Trimming removed 3 bases from V and 3 bases from J, with 15 bases in between. Germline V gene lookup returns CDR1 MNHEY and CDR2 SMNVEV (reference sequence). CDR3 length: 15 residues. In DNA, the CDR3 is TGTGCCAGCAGTTTTACTTGGCAGGGTTTCTACGAGCAGTACTTC. Its protein is CASSFTWQGFYEQYF.

The genes are TRBV9 and TRBJ2-3, with TRBD2 matching 13 bases. Germline V gives CDR1 SGDLS, CDR2 YYNGEE. Trimming removed 5 bases from V and 6 bases from J; junction bases left unmatched: 6. The CDR3 covers 15 residues. The CDR3 bases are TGTGCCAGCAGGCGACTAGCGGGAGGAGAGGATACGCAGTATTTT. Translation gives CASRRLAGGEDTQYF.

This chain uses TRBV18 with TRBJ1-1; 7 bases align to TRBD1. The germline V gene has CDR1 KGHSH and CDR2 LQKENI. CDR3 size: 15 residues. After removal of 4 bases from V and 6 bases from J, the junction contained 11 bases not matched to a gene. CDR3 protein: CASSRTTGSPAEAFF. In DNA, the CDR3 is TGTGCCAGCTCACGAACGACAGGGTCCCCGGCTGAAGCTTTCTTT.

As for this clone: This CDR3 is also generated by other DNA sequences in the sample. The chain combines TRBV5-1 with TRBJ2-1, with 8 bases fitting TRBD2. The CDR3 runs to 12 residues. Germline loops: CDR1 SGHRS, CDR2 YFSETQ. The trim removed 5 bases at V and 7 bases at J, leaving 2 bases unmatched. This CDR3 reads CASRVAGNEQFF. The CDR3 nucleotides read TGCGCCAGCAGAGTAGCGGGAAATGAGCAGTTCTTC.

This clone was seen only once. V usage is TRBV7-3 and J usage is TRBJ2-3, with TRBD1 matching over 9 bases. The junction had 3 bases not matched to a gene; V was cut back by 8 bases and J by 3 bases. The CDR3 is 13 amino acids. The germline CDR1 and CDR2 sequences are SGHTA and FQGTGA. CDR3 DNA: TGTGCCAGCGGTGGGACAGGGACAGATACGCAGTATTTT. It specifies CASGGTGTDTQYF.

The chain recombines TRBV11-2 with TRBJ2-3, with D perhaps being TRBD1 or TRBD2 (5 bases each). The V gene's germline CDR1 is SGHAT and CDR2 FQNNGV. The CDR3 loop spans 14 amino acids. V was trimmed by 2 bases and J by 4 bases, leaving 10 bases between them. CDR3: CASSLKTGPDTQYF. The CDR3 DNA sequence: TGTGCCAGCAGCTTAAAAACGGGACCAGATACGCAGTATTTT.

The V call is TRBV19, the J call TRBJ2-7; 10 bases agree with TRBD1. The CDR3 extends over 14 amino acids. The V gene's germline CDR1 is LNHDA and CDR2 SQIVND (reference sequence). The V segment lost 4 bases and the J segment 2 bases; nucleotides outside the gene matches: 2. In DNA, the CDR3 is TGTGCCAGTAGTAAGACAGGGGGCCCCTACGAGCAGTACTTC. It translates to CASSKTGGPYEQYF.

The J gene is TRBJ2-7, the V gene TRBV5-1; TRBD2 aligns across 13 bases. This CDR3 comprises 15 residues. Germline V gene data show CDR1 as SGHRS and CDR2 as YFSETQ. Unmatched junction bases numbered 5, after V lost 3 bases and J lost 5 bases. CDR3 nucleotides: TGCGCCAGCAGCTCCGGGACTAGCGGGATGGACGAGCAGTACTTC. Translating it yields CASSSGTSGMDEQYF.

The chain uses TRBV4-1 and TRBJ2-2; TRBD1 agrees at 8 bases. The CDR3 extends over 18 amino acids. Germline V gives CDR1 MGHRA, CDR2 YSYEKL. Trimming at V came to 0 bases and at J to 0 bases, leaving 6 bases not matched to a gene. The CDR3 sequence is CASSQDRWGQANTGELFF. DNA for the CDR3: TGCGCCAGCAGCCAAGATCGTTGGGGACAGGCGAACACCGGGGAGCTGTTTTTT.

The V call is TRBV11-2, the J call TRBJ2-7; D remains ambiguous. V lost 1 base, J lost 0 bases, and 7 bases lay in between. The CDR3 runs to 14 residues. In germline, CDR1 is SGHAT, CDR2 FQNNGV. CDR3 protein: CASSLAASSYEQYF. In DNA form, the CDR3 reads TGTGCCAGCAGCTTAGCGGCTAGCTCCTACGAGCAGTACTTC.

This chain uses TRBV2 with TRBJ2-7; unclear D gene. The CDR3 is made up of 14 amino acids. Germline CDR1 and CDR2: SNHLY and FYNNEI. Trimming stripped 4 bases from V and 5 bases from J, with 15 bases between. The CDR3 nucleotides are TGTGCCAGCAGTGGACGGTCCTCGAACCACGAGCAGTACTTC. It encodes CASSGRSSNHEQYF. Variable domain in full (rest from reference TRBV2 and TRBJ2-7): EPEVTQTPSHQVTQMGQEVILRCVPISNHLYFYWYRQILGQKVEFLVSFYNNEISEKSEIFDDQFSVERPDGSNFTLKIRSTKLEDSAMYFCASSGRSSNHEQYFGPGTRLTVT.

The rearrangement uses TRBV18 and TRBJ2-7, with 9 bases fitting TRBD2. Per the germline V gene, CDR1 is KGHSH and CDR2 is LQKENI. CDR3 length: 16 residues. Trimming cost V 2 bases and J 7 bases; bases outside gene matches: 12. CDR3 in amino acids: CASSPGRLAGPGEQYF. The CDR3 DNA sequence: TGTGCCAGCTCACCAGGGCGGCTAGCGGGACCGGGGGAGCAGTACTTC.

The rearrangement joins TRBV14 to TRBJ1-3; D call uncertain. V lost 9 bases, J lost 0 bases, and 15 bases lay in between. The CDR3 totals 15 residues. The germline gives CDR1 SGHDN, CDR2 FVKESK. The CDR3 reads CARTITASSGNTIYF. The CDR3 DNA reads TGTGCCAGGACAATAACGGCCAGCTCTGGAAACACCATATATTTT.

This clone has just one count. CDR3 in amino acids: CASSLEGLRAFF. CDR3 DNA: TGTGCCAGCAGCTTAGAGGGATTGCGGGCTTTCTTT. The chain uses TRBV11-2 and TRBJ1-1; D is unresolved. Germline CDR1 reads SGHAT; CDR2 reads FQNNGV. This CDR3 is built from 12 residues. V lost 0 bases to trimming and J lost 11 bases, with 10 bases between them.

Only one count was recorded for this clone. This rearrangement joins TRBV18 to TRBJ1-1; perhaps TRBD1 as D (5 bases). Germline V gene data show CDR1 as KGHSH and CDR2 as LQKENI. The length of the CDR3 is 18 residues. Trimming left V 3 bases short and J 1 base short, with 21 bases between. This chain's CDR3 is CASSPLTGPLSPNTEAFF. In nucleotides, the CDR3 is TGTGCCAGCTCACCGCTAACAGGACCCCTATCCCCGAACACTGAAGCTTTCTTT.

The chain uses TRBV5-1 and TRBJ1-5; maybe TRBD1 (6 bases). The V gene's germline CDR1 is SGHRS and CDR2 YFSETQ. CDR3 length: 13 residues. V lost 0 bases, J lost 7 bases, and 8 bases lay in between. The CDR3 sequence is CASSLEGEQPQHF. The CDR3 DNA is TGCGCCAGCAGCTTGGAGGGGGAACAGCCCCAGCATTTT.

V is TRBV7-9 and J is TRBJ2-2; the match to TRBD2 covers 8 bases. Germline loops: CDR1 SEHNR, CDR2 FQNEAQ (reference sequence). This CDR3 contains 16 residues. J was trimmed by 0 bases and V by 1 base; bases with no gene match: 1. The CDR3 sequence: CASSLGLATNTGELFF. CDR3 nucleotide sequence: TGTGCCAGCAGCTTAGGACTAGCGACGAACACCGGGGAGCTGTTTTTT.

The rearrangement joins TRBV4-1 to TRBJ1-5, with D perhaps TRBD1 (6 bases). Trimming shortened V by 0 bases and J by 7 bases, and 16 bases separated the two germline ends. Germline-derived CDR1 and CDR2 are MGHRA and YSYEKL. There are 16 residues in the CDR3. The CDR3 sequence is CASSQEAGKQGQPQHF. Written as DNA, the CDR3 is TGCGCCAGCAGCCAAGAGGCGGGGAAGCAGGGGCAGCCCCAGCATTTT.

V is TRBV19 and J is TRBJ2-1; no clear D. Trimming shortened V by 3 bases and J by 7 bases, and 7 bases separated the two germline ends. This CDR3 region has 12 residues. Germline CDR1 LNHDA, CDR2 SQIVND (reference sequence). The CDR3: CASSILVNEQFF. The CDR3 DNA is TGTGCCAGTAGTATTCTAGTTAATGAGCAGTTCTTC.

The CDR3 DNA is TGTGCCTGGAGTGTACGCAGGGGGCCGGGGGGCACCGGGGAGCTGTTTTTT. Protein product: CAWSVRRGPGGTGELFF. The genes are TRBV30 and TRBJ2-2, with D tentatively TRBD1 (8 bases). Per the germline V gene, CDR1 is GTSNPN and CDR2 is SVGIG (reference sequence). With 0 bases removed from V and 4 bases from J, the gap between germline ends came to 18 bases. The CDR3 extends over 17 amino acids.

This chain uses TRBV29-1 with TRBJ2-5; 9 positions agree with TRBD1. The CDR3 spans 14 residues. Germline V gene lookup returns CDR1 SQVTM and CDR2 ANQGSEA. The J segment lost 5 bases and the V segment lost 7 bases, leaving 11 bases of the junction unmatched. CDR3: CSAKYRGHRETQYF. The CDR3, as DNA: TGCAGCGCTAAATACAGGGGGCATAGGGAGACCCAGTACTTC.

The CDR3 nucleotides read TGTGCCAGCTCCCTCGAGACTTCGGGCTACACCTTC. It translates to CASSLETSGYTF. This rearrangement joins TRBV18 to TRBJ1-2; D is undetermined. Trimming pared 6 bases from V and 8 bases from J, leaving 13 bases between. The CDR3 contains 12 residues. Germline lookup yields CDR1 KGHSH and CDR2 LQKENI.

This clone was seen a single time. This chain joins TRBV28 and TRBJ2-7; D is perhaps TRBD1 or TRBD2 (5 bases each). The ends were cut back, 4 bases at V and 3 bases at J, with 13 bases in the middle. The CDR3 loop spans 14 amino acids. Germline values: CDR1 MDHEN, CDR2 SYDVKM. Here the CDR3 DNA reads TGTGCCAGCAGTTCGGGACGGTTCGACTACGAGCAGTACTTC. It yields the protein CASSSGRFDYEQYF.

This chain links TRBV29-1 with TRBJ2-1; TRBD2 aligns across 7 bases. The germline gives CDR1 SQVTM, CDR2 ANQGSEA. There are 15 residues in the CDR3. Trimming at V came to 1 base and at J to 0 bases, leaving 3 bases not matched to a gene. The chain's CDR3 is CSVEGGTNSYNEQFF. CDR3 DNA: TGCAGCGTTGAAGGCGGGACTAACTCCTACAATGAGCAGTTCTTC.